This record looks at one T cell receptor (beta chain) sequence and its context. The antigen is unknown. Germline V gives CDR1 SNHLY, CDR2 FYNNEI. The length of the CDR3 is 15 residues. Trimming stripped 1 base from V and 7 bases from J, with 16 bases between. The data stem from a study of T cell responses to AZD1222 COVID-19 vaccine. The study's findings and limits: Donors in the cohort were predominantly white British and more often female, and clonal diversity was possibly underestimated. Only after the peak T cell response were repertoires sampled. With dominance at 160-218 and 743-854, vaccine-associated CD4 TCRs spanned spike.

Sequencing was performed with immunoSEQ multiplex PCR; in TCRdb, only in-frame clones are kept and a portion is missing. The sample includes under 150,000 clones, roughly 88% of them seen just once. The input for sequencing was peripheral blood, taken 28 days after the second AZD1222 dose. The chain uses TRBV2 and TRBJ1-2; no clear D. The source of this sequence is an adult who received the AZD1222 COVID-19 vaccine. CDR3 sequence reads: CASSEVDPGLSGYTF. The CDR3 region has the DNA TGTGCCAGCAGTGAAGTCGACCCCGGTTTGAGTGGCTACACCTTC.